These 17 T cell receptor beta chains came from one sample sequenced in a study of cytomegalovirus exposure and HLA in healthy donors. PCR involved 60 Vbeta and 13 Jbeta primers. The table came from immunoSEQ multiplex PCR; TCRdb's copy has only in-frame clones and leaves some out. The sample consists of more than 150,000 clones, more than 75% of them appearing once. The sequenced material came from PBMCs. The receptor set was obtained from a woman in her 50s in good health and CMV-seropositive.

The rearrangement links TRBV27 to TRBJ2-1, with 12 bases fitting TRBD2. V shed 5 bases, J shed 6 bases, and the junction held 11 bases outside the gene matches. Germline CDR1 MNHEY, CDR2 SMNVEV (reference sequence). The CDR3 sequence is 17 residues long. The CDR3 DNA reads as TGTGCCAGCAGTAGACTAGCGGGGGCCGGAGGGGGCAATGAGCAGTTCTTC. Protein product: CASSRLAGAGGGNEQFF.

The rearrangement joins TRBV7-6 to TRBJ2-2, with D possibly matching TRBD2 (5 bases). The CDR3 spans 16 residues. V was clipped by 5 bases and J by 0 bases, with 13 bases between them. The germline CDR1 and CDR2 sequences are SGHVS and FNYEAQ. The CDR3 here is CASSPSSLPNTGELFF. DNA of the CDR3: TGTGCCAGCAGCCCTAGCTCCCTGCCGAACACCGGGGAGCTGTTTTTT.

The chain recombines TRBV11-2 with TRBJ2-2; no clear D. V was cut by 5 bases and J by 2 bases, with 3 bases left in between. From germline, CDR1 is SGHAT and CDR2 FQNNGV. The CDR3 is 12 amino acids. CDR3 region: CASSLNTGELFF. The CDR3 DNA follows: TGTGCCAGCAGCCTAAACACCGGGGAGCTGTTTTTT.

The V gene is TRBV9, the J gene TRBJ2-5; tentatively, D is TRBD1 (6 bases). The CDR3 length is 15 residues. In germline, CDR1 is SGDLS, CDR2 YYNGEE. Trimming pared 0 bases from V and 2 bases from J, leaving 11 bases between. The CDR3: CASSVGTVGQETQYF. Written as DNA, the CDR3 is TGTGCCAGCAGCGTAGGGACAGTGGGGCAAGAGACCCAGTACTTC.

The rearrangement links TRBV4-3 to TRBJ2-1; 9 positions match TRBD1. Per the germline V gene, CDR1 is LGHNA and CDR2 is YSLEER. Trimming took 6 bases from V and 0 from J; bases not matched to a gene: 9. The CDR3 contains 17 residues. CDR3 nucleotides: TGCGCCAGCAGTCAGGGGACAGGGTCCAGCTCCTACAATGAGCAGTTCTTC. Translated, it gives CASSQGTGSSSYNEQFF.

The rearrangement joins TRBV9 to TRBJ2-7; 7 nucleotides match TRBD2. Germline CDR1 SGDLS, CDR2 YYNGEE. The CDR3 has 15 amino acids. V trimming: 0 bases; J trimming: 1 base; junction bases outside the gene matches: 4. The CDR3 sequence: CASSVEGSGSYEQYF. Here the CDR3 DNA reads TGTGCCAGCAGCGTAGAGGGTAGCGGGTCCTACGAGCAGTACTTC.

V and J are TRBV7-6 and TRBJ2-1; 14 bases are a match to TRBD2. This CDR3 is built from 16 residues. J was trimmed by 4 bases and V by 6 bases; bases with no gene match: 5. Per the germline V gene, CDR1 is SGHVS and CDR2 is FNYEAQ. CDR3 residues: CASRVGTSGGYNEQFF. CDR3 sequence (DNA): TGTGCCAGCAGAGTCGGGACTAGCGGGGGATACAATGAGCAGTTCTTC.

The V call is TRBV2, the J call TRBJ2-7; 11 nucleotides line up with TRBD1. The germline CDR1 and CDR2 sequences are SNHLY and FYNNEI. There are 15 residues in the CDR3. CDR3 in amino acids: CASALGTGGSYEQYF. The CDR3 DNA follows: TGTGCATCAGCGCTAGGGACAGGGGGTTCCTACGAGCAGTACTTC.

The V call is TRBV7-2, the J call TRBJ2-3; 9 bases map to TRBD2. Per the germline V gene, CDR1 is SGHTA and CDR2 is FQGNSA. V was clipped by 2 bases and J by 3 bases; unmatched bases: 12. The CDR3 runs to 18 residues. The CDR3 nucleotides read TGTGCCAGCAGCTTAAAACCTCCAGTAGCGGGGGTGACAGATACGCAGTATTTT. As protein: CASSLKPPVAGVTDTQYF.

This chain joins TRBV10-1 and TRBJ1-1; D unclear. The germline gives CDR1 WNHNN, CDR2 SYGVQD (reference sequence). V lost 4 bases and J lost 4, with 10 bases in between. The CDR3 spans 13 residues. The CDR3 DNA sequence: TGCGCCAGCAGTGCCTCTGGAGTCACTGAAGCTTTCTTT. Translating it yields CASSASGVTEAFF.

This chain uses TRBV5-1 with TRBJ1-1; possibly TRBD1 for D (6 bases). Trimming removed 3 bases from V and 2 bases from J, with 17 bases in between. The CDR3 loop spans 16 amino acids. CDR1 is SGHRS and CDR2 is YFSETQ in the germline V gene. CDR3 DNA sequence: TGCGCCAGCAGCTGGATCGCAGGGGCGGCTAACACTGAAGCTTTCTTT. Encoded protein: CASSWIAGAANTEAFF.

The V and J genes are TRBV6-1 and TRBJ1-3; the D gene is possibly TRBD1 (5 bases). CDR3 size: 14 residues. The V gene's germline CDR1 is MNHNS and CDR2 SASEGT. Trimming removed 5 bases from V and 0 bases from J, with 8 bases in between. CDR3 bases: TGTGCCAGCAGTTCGACAGACTCTGGAAACACCATATATTTT. Its translation: CASSSTDSGNTIYF.

The gene calls are TRBV7-9 and TRBJ2-3; no definite D call. With 2 bases removed from V and 2 bases from J, the gap between germline ends came to 5 bases. CDR1 is SEHNR and CDR2 is FQNEAQ in the germline V gene (reference sequence). The CDR3 is 13 amino acids. CDR3: CASSLQDTDTQYF. Here the CDR3 DNA reads TGTGCCAGCAGCTTACAGGACACAGATACGCAGTATTTT.

The chain is built from TRBV7-3 and TRBJ1-6; tentative D call: TRBD1 (6 bases). V was cut by 1 base and J by 7 bases, with 14 bases left in between. CDR1 and CDR2 from the germline V gene are SGHTA and FQGTGA. CDR3 size: 16 residues. CDR3 sequence reads: CASSLIKTGQNSPLHF. Here the CDR3 DNA reads TGTGCCAGCAGCTTAATTAAGACAGGCCAGAATTCACCCCTCCACTTT.

The gene calls are TRBV5-6 and TRBJ1-6; D is undetermined. CDR3 size: 13 residues. The ends were cut back, 3 bases at V and 6 bases at J, with 7 bases in the middle. Looked up from germline, CDR1 is SGHDT and CDR2 is YYEEEE. The CDR3 DNA sequence: TGTGCCAGCAGCTGGACTCGTAATTCACCCCTCCACTTT. Protein: CASSWTRNSPLHF.

The V and J genes are TRBV5-1 and TRBJ2-5, with D unresolved. The ends were cut back, 1 base at V and 3 bases at J, with 7 bases in the middle. This CDR3 is built from 13 residues. Germline assignment: CDR1 SGHRS and CDR2 YFSETQ. CDR3 in amino acids: CASSLFPEETQYF. The DNA of the CDR3 is TGCGCCAGCAGCTTGTTCCCAGAAGAGACCCAGTACTTC.

In the case of this clone: This CDR3 is also generated by other DNA sequences in the sample. The rearrangement links TRBV4-3 to TRBJ1-6, with a tentative D call TRBD1 (5 bases). Deletions cut 0 bases from V and 9 bases from J, with 6 bases between. This CDR3 region has 13 residues. Germline assignment: CDR1 LGHNA and CDR2 YSLEER. The DNA for the CDR3 is TGCGCCAGCAGCCAAGATAGGGGTTCACCCCTCCACTTT. Translation: CASSQDRGSPLHF.